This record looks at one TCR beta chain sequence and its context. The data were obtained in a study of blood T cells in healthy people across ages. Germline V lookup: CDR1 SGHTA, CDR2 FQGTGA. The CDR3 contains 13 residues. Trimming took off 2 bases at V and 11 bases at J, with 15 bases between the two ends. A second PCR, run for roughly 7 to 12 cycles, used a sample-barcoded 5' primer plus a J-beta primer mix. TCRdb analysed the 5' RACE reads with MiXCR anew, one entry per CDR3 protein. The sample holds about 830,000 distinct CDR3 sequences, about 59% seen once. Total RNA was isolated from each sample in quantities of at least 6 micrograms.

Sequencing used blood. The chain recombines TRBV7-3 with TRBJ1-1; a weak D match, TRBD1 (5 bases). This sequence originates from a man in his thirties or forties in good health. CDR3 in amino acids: CASSLGGAGEAFF. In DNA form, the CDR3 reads TGTGCCAGCAGCTTAGGTGGGGCAGGTGAGGCTTTCTTT.